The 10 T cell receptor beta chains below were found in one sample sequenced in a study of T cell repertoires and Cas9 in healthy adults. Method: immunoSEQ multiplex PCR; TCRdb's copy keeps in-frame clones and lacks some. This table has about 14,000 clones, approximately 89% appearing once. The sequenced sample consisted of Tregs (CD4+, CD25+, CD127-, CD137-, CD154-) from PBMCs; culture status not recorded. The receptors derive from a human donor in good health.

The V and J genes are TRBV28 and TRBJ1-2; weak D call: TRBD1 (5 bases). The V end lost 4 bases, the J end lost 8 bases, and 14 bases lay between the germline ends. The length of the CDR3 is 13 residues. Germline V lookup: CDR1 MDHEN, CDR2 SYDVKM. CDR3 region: CASSSGQDRGYTF. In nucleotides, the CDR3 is TGTGCCAGCAGTTCCGGACAAGATCGGGGCTACACCTTC.

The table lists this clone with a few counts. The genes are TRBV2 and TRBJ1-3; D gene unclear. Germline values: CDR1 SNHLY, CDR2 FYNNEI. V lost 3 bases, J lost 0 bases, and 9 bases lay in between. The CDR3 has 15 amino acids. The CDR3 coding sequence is TGTGCCAGCAGTGAGTGGGCCCTCTCTGGAAACACCATATATTTT. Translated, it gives CASSEWALSGNTIYF. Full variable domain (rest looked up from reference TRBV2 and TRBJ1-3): EPEVTQTPSHQVTQMGQEVILRCVPISNHLYFYWYRQILGQKVEFLVSFYNNEISEKSEIFDDQFSVERPDGSNFTLKIRSTKLEDSAMYFCASSEWALSGNTIYFGEGSWLTVV.

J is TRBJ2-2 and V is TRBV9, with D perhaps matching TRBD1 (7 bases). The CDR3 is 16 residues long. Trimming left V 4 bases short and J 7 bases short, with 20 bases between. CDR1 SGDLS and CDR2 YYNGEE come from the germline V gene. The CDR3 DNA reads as TGTGCCAGCAGCAGCCAAGGGGGCGCGGAGGGCGGGGAGCTGTTTTTT. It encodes CASSSQGGAEGGELFF.

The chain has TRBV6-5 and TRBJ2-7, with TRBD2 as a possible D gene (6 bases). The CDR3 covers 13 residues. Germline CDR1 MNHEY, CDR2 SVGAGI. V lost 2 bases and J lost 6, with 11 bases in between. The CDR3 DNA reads TGTGCCAGCAGTTACGCCGGGGGTAGCGAGCAGTACTTC. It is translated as CASSYAGGSEQYF.

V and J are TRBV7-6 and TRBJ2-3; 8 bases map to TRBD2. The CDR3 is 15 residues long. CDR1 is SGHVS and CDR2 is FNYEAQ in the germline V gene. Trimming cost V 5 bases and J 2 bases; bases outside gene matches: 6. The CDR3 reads CASSPSGGNTDTQYF. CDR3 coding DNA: TGTGCCAGCAGCCCGAGCGGGGGCAACACAGATACGCAGTATTTT.

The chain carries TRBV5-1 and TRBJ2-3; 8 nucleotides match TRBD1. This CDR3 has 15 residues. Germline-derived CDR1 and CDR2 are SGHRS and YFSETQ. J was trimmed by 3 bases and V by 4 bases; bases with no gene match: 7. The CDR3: CASSPPGQGTDTQYF. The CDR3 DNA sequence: TGCGCCAGCAGCCCTCCCGGACAGGGAACAGATACGCAGTATTTT.

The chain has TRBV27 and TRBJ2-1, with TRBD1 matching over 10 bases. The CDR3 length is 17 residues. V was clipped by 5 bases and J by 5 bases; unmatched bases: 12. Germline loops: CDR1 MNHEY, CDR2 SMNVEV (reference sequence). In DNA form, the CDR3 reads TGTGCCAGCAGTAGACAGACAGGGGGCGGTTGGAACAATGAGCAGTTCTTC. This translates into CASSRQTGGGWNNEQFF.

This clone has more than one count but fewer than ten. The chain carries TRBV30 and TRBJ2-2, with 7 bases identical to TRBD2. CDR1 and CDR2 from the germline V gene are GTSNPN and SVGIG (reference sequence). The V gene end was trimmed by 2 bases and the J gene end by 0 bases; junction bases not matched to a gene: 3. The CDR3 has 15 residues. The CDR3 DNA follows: TGTGCCTGGAGTTCCGGGAGGACGAACACCGGGGAGCTGTTTTTT. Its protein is CAWSSGRTNTGELFF.

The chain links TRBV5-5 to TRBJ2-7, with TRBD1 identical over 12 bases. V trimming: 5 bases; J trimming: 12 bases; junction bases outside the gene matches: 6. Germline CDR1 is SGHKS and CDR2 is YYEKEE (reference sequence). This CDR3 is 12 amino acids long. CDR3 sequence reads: CASSEGQGARYV. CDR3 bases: TGTGCCAGCAGTGAGGGACAGGGGGCGCGGTACGTC.

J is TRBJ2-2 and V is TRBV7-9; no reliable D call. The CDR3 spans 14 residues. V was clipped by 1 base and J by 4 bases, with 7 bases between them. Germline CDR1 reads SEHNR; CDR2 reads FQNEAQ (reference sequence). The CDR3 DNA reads TGTGCCAGCAGCTTAGTACTTACCACCGGGGAGCTGTTTTTT. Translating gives CASSLVLTTGELFF. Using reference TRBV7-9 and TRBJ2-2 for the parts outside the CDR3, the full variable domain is DTGVSQNPRHKITKRGQNVTFRCDPISEHNRLYWYRQTLGQGPEFLTYFQNEAQLEKSRLLSDRFSAERPKGSFSTLEIQRTEQGDSAMYLCASSLVLTTGELFFGEGSRLTVL.